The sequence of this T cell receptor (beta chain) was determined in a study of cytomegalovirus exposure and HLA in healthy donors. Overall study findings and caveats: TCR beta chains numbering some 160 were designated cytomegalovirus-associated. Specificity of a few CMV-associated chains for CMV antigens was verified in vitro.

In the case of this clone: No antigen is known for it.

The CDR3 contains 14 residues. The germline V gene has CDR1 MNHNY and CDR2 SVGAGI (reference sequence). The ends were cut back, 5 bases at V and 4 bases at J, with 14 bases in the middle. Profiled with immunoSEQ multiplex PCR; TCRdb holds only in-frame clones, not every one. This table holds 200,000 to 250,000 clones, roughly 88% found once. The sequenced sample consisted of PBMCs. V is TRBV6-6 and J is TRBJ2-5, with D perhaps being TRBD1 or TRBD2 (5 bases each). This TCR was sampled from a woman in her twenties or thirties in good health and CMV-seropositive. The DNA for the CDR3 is TGTGCCAGCAGTCCGGGACGGCCAGGAGAGACCCAGTACTTC. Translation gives CASSPGRPGETQYF.